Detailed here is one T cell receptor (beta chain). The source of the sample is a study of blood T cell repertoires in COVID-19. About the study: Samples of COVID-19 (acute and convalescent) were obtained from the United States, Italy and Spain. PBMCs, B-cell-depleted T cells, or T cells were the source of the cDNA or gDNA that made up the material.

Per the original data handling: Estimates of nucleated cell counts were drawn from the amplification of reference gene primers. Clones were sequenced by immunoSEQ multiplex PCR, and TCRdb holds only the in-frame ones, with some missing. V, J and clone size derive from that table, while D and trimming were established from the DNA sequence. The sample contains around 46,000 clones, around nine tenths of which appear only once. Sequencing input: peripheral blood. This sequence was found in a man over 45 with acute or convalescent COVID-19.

For the CDR3, the DNA is TGTGCCAGCAGTGGGACTAGCGGGATTGTAGATGAGCAGTTCTTC. Translating gives CASSGTSGIVDEQFF. The rearrangement uses TRBV2 and TRBJ2-1; the match to TRBD2 covers 12 bases. There are 15 residues in the CDR3. CDR1 SNHLY and CDR2 FYNNEI come from the germline V gene. Trimming removed 4 bases from V and 8 bases from J; junction bases left unmatched: 6.